This TCR beta chain comes out of a study of cytomegalovirus exposure and HLA in healthy donors. The V end lost 5 bases, the J end lost 5 bases, and 24 bases lay between the germline ends. Germline lookup yields CDR1 MDHEN and CDR2 SYDVKM. The CDR3 is 17 amino acids. The PCR was carried out with 60 Vbeta primers and 13 Jbeta primers. Only in-frame clones appear in the TCRdb table, and some are missing; sequencing was by immunoSEQ multiplex PCR. The sample holds around 150,000 clones, over 70% seen once. Findings and caveats of the study: Later analysis identified a missense DCLRE1C variant that was linked to TCR beta V- and J-gene trimming. In a later analysis, more than 15,000 TCR beta sequences were associated with HLA alleles at 0.05 false discovery rate.

Details on this clone: Its antigen is still unknown.

Material: PBMCs. This TCR came from a woman in her forties in good health and CMV-seronegative. V is TRBV28 and J is TRBJ1-1; D gene unclear. For the CDR3, the DNA is TGTGCCAGCAGTCGAAACTCCCTCTTGGAGGGCGGGACTGAAGCTTTCTTT. Residues: CASSRNSLLEGGTEAFF.